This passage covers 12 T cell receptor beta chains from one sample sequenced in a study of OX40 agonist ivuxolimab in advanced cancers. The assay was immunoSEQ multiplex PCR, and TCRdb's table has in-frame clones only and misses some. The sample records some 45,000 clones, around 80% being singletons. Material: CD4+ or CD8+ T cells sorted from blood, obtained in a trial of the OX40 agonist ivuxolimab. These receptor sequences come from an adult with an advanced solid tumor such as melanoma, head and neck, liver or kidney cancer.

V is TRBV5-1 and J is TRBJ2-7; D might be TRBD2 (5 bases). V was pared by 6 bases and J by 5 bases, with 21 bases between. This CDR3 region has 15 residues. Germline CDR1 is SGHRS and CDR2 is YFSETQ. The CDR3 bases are TGCGCCAGCAAAACTTCTCGGATCTCCGGGGACGAGCAGTACTTC. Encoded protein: CASKTSRISGDEQYF.

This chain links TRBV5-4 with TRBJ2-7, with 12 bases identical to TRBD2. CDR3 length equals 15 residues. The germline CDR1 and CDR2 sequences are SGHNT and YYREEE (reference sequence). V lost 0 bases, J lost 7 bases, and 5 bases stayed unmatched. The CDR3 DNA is TGTGCCAGCAGCTTGGGACTAGCGGGAGTAGGGGAGCAGTACTTC. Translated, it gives CASSLGLAGVGEQYF.

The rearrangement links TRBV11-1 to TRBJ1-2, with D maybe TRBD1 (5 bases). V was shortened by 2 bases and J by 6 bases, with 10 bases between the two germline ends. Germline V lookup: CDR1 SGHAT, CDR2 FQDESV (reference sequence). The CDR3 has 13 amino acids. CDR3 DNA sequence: TGTGCCAGCAGCTTATGGTCCAGGGATGGCTACACCTTC. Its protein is CASSLWSRDGYTF.

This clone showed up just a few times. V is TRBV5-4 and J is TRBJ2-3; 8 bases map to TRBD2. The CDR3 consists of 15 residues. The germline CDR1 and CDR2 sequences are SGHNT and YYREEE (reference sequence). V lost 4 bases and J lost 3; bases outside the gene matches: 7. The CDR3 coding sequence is TGTGCCAGCAGCCTGGAGGGACTAGGAACAGATACGCAGTATTTT. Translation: CASSLEGLGTDTQYF.

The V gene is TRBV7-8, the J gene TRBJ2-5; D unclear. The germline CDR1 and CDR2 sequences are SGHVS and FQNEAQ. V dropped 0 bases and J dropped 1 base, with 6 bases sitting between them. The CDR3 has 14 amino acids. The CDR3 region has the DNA TGTGCCAGCAGCTTAGCAGACTTCCAAGAGACCCAGTACTTC. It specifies CASSLADFQETQYF.

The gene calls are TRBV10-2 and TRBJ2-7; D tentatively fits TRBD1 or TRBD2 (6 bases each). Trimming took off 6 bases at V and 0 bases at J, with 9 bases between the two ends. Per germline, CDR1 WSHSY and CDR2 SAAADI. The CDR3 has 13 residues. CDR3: CASREGGSYEQYF. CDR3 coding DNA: TGCGCCAGCAGGGAGGGGGGCTCCTACGAGCAGTACTTC.

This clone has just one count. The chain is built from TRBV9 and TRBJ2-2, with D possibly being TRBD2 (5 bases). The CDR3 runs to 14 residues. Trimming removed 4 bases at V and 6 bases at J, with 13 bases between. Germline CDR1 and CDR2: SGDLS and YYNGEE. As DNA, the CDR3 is TGTGCCAGCAGCCGGACCCCCGGGGCCGGGGAGCTGTTTTTT. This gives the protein CASSRTPGAGELFF.

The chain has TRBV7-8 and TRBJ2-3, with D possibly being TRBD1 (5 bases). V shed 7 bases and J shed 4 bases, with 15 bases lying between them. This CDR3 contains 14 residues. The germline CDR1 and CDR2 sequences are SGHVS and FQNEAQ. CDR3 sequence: CASTPAGWSDTQYF. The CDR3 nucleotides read TGTGCCAGCACCCCGGCAGGGTGGTCAGATACGCAGTATTTT.

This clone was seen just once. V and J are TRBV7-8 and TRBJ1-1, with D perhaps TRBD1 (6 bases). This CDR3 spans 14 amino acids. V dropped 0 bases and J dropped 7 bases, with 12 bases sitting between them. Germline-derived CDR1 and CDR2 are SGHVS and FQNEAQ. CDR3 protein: CASSLAGTRYEAFF. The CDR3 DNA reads TGTGCCAGCAGCTTAGCGGGGACACGATATGAAGCTTTCTTT.

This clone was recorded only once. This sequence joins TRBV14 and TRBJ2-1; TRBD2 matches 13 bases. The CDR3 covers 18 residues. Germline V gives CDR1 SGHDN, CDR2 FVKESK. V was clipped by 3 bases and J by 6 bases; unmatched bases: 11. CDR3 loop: CASSQLPGLAGVSNEQFF. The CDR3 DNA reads TGTGCCAGCAGCCAGCTCCCTGGACTAGCGGGAGTGAGCAATGAGCAGTTCTTC.

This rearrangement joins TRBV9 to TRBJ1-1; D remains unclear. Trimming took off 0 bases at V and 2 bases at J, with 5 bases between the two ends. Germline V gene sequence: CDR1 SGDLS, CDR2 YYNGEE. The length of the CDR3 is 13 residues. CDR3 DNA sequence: TGTGCCAGCAGCGTAGACAGCAACACTGAAGCTTTCTTT. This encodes CASSVDSNTEAFF.

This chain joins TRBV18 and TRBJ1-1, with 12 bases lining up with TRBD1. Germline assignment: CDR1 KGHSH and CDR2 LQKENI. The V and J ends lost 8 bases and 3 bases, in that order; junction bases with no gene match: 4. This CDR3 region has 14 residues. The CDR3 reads CASHRDRGHTEAFF. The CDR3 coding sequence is TGTGCCAGCCACCGGGACAGGGGGCACACTGAAGCTTTCTTT.